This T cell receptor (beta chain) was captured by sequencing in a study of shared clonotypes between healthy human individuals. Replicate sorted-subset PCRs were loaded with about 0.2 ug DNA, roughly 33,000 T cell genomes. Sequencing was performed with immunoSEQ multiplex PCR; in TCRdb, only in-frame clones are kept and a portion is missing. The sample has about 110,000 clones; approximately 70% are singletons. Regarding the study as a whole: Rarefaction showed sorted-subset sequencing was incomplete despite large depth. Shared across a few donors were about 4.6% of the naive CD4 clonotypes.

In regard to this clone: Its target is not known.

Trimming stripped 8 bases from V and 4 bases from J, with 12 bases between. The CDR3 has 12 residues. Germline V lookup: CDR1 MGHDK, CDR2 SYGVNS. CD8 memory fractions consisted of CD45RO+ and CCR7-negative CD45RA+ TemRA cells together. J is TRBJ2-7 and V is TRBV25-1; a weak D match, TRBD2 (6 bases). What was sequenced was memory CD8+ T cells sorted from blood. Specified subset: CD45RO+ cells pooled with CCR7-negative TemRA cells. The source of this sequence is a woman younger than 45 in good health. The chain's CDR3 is CASQARGYEQYF. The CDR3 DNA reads TGTGCCAGCCAAGCCCGGGGGTACGAGCAGTACTTC.